Detailed here is one T cell receptor beta chain. Its cognate antigen is unknown. The sample originates from a study of cytomegalovirus exposure and HLA in healthy donors. Looking at the study overall: Early on, a data release was issued that held 80 million or so unique TCRs from HLA-typed donors. There were several hundred genotyped donors. Of these, 81% fell in the genetic ancestry cluster associated with self-reported Caucasian donors. The study's findings and limits: Productive status was seen about 90% or about 30% of the time for most TCR beta V segments in an earlier analysis.

PCR amplification relied on 60 Vbeta primers (plus 13 Jbeta primers). Some clones are missing from TCRdb's copy, which holds only in-frame ones; the method was immunoSEQ multiplex PCR. Among roughly 150,000 clones listed, just under 75% were seen once. V trimming: 3 bases; J trimming: 5 bases; junction bases outside the gene matches: 5. Germline V gives CDR1 SGHNT, CDR2 YYREEE (reference sequence). CDR3 size: 14 residues. The chain uses TRBV5-4 and TRBJ2-5, with 9 bases aligning to TRBD1. The sequence derives from a young woman in good health and CMV-seronegative. Sequenced input: PBMCs. CDR3 DNA: TGTGCCAGCAGCTCGACAGGGGGACGGGAGACCCAGTACTTC. This sequence encodes CASSSTGGRETQYF.